This T cell receptor beta chain was captured in a study of T cell clones after liver transplantation. Study details: TCRbeta sequencing after a pre-transplant mixed lymphocyte reaction identified graft-donor-reactive clones, later tracked in post-transplant blood. Standard immunosuppression, with no induction, continued until 12-24 months after transplant. Timepoints were pre-transplant, pre-withdrawal, and after withdrawal was completed or failed.

Generated by immunoSEQ multiplex PCR, the TCRdb table keeps only in-frame clones and is missing some. The sample consists of tens of thousands of clones, roughly 80% of them appearing once. This CDR3 has 16 residues. Looked up from germline, CDR1 is ENHRY and CDR2 is SYGVKD. V trimming: 3 bases; J trimming: 4 bases; junction bases outside the gene matches: 7. The input for sequencing was CD4+ T cells from blood, taken at the 22-month timepoint. The chain uses TRBV10-3 and TRBJ2-1; TRBD1 agrees at 9 bases. The sequence was obtained from a human patient who received a liver transplant. Among the T cells, some may be from the graft donor. The DNA for the CDR3 is TGTGCCATCAGTGATCGGTCGGGACAGGGTTACAATGAGCAGTTCTTC. Its protein product is CAISDRSGQGYNEQFF.